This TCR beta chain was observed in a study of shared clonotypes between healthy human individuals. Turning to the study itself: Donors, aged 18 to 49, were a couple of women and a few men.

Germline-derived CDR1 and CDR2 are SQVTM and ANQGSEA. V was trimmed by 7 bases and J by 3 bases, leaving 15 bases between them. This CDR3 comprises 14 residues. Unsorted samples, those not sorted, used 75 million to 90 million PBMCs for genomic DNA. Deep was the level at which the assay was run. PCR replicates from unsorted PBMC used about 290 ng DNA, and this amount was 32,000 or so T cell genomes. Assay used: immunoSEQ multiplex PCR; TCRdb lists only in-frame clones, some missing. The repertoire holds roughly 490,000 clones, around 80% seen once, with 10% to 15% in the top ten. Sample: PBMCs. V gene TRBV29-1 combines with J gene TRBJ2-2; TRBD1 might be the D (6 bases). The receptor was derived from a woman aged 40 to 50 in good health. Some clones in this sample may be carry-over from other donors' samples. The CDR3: CSALQGLDTGELFF. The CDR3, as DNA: TGCAGCGCCCTACAGGGATTGGACACCGGGGAGCTGTTTTTT.